These 17 T cell receptor beta chains were all obtained from the same sample, sequenced in a study of CD8+ T cells in alopecia areata. Documented treatment: oral pan-JAK inhibitor, 5-10 mg twice daily. Sequencing used cDNA as its template, made by extracting RNA and reverse transcribing it. Clones were sequenced by immunoSEQ multiplex PCR, and TCRdb holds only the in-frame ones, with some missing. The data contain approximately 200,000 clones, approximately 47% of them singletons. The specimen comprised CD4+ T cells sorted from blood, sampled between weeks 36 and 40, from a patient treated with tofacitinib. Source of these receptors: a human donor with alopecia areata.

The chain combines TRBV7-9 with TRBJ2-5, with D perhaps TRBD1 (6 bases). From germline, CDR1 is SEHNR and CDR2 FQNEAQ (reference sequence). The V end was cut by 5 bases, the J end by 0 bases, with 13 bases between. The CDR3 sequence is 15 residues long. This CDR3 reads CASSPTGRDQETQYF. Here the CDR3 DNA reads TGTGCCAGCAGCCCGACAGGAAGGGACCAAGAGACCCAGTACTTC.

This clone was seen a handful of times. The chain joins TRBV10-1 to TRBJ2-6; TRBD2 matches 7 bases. Germline assignment: CDR1 WNHNN and CDR2 SYGVQD (reference sequence). This CDR3 region has 17 residues. Trimming took 3 bases from V and 0 from J; bases not matched to a gene: 5. CDR3 protein: CASSDGGSGSGANVLTF. The DNA for the CDR3 is TGCGCCAGCAGTGACGGCGGGAGCGGCTCTGGGGCCAACGTCCTGACTTTC.

The chain has TRBV29-1 and TRBJ2-3; TRBD2 agrees at 10 bases. This CDR3 spans 14 amino acids. Germline V lookup: CDR1 SQVTM, CDR2 ANQGSEA. Trimming at V came to 6 bases and at J to 8 bases, leaving 11 bases not matched to a gene. CDR3 residues: CSVTPGLATVTQYF. The DNA for the CDR3 is TGCAGCGTAACACCGGGACTAGCGACTGTTACGCAGTATTTT.

V is TRBV28 and J is TRBJ2-5; D unclear. The assigned J gene may be wrong: the sequence end matches TRBJ2-7 better. The CDR3 covers 12 residues. CDR1 and CDR2 (germline): MDHEN, SYDVKM. The CDR3 sequence is CASSFGFGEQYF. The CDR3 DNA reads as TGTGCCAGCAGTTTTGGGTTTGGCGAGCAGTACTTC.

Only a few counts were recorded for this clone. The genes are TRBV29-1 and TRBJ1-1; no definite D call. This CDR3 contains 15 residues. In germline, CDR1 is SQVTM, CDR2 ANQGSEA. Trimming left V 4 bases short and J 1 base short, with 16 bases between. CDR3 loop: CSVGWAGNSNTEAFF. The CDR3 bases are TGCAGCGTTGGTTGGGCAGGAAACTCGAACACTGAAGCTTTCTTT.

The rearrangement joins TRBV14 to TRBJ2-1; D is unresolved. The CDR3 covers 14 residues. Germline CDR1 and CDR2: SGHDN and FVKESK. V was trimmed by 0 bases and J by 8 bases, leaving 11 bases between them. CDR3 nucleotide sequence: TGTGCCAGCAGCCAAGAAGGGCCCTGGGATGAGCAGTTCTTC. Protein: CASSQEGPWDEQFF.

This clone was observed a few times. The chain couples TRBV5-1 to TRBJ1-5, with TRBD1 matching 8 bases. CDR1 SGHRS and CDR2 YFSETQ come from the germline V gene. The J segment lost 5 bases and the V segment lost 0 bases, leaving 4 bases of the junction unmatched. This CDR3 region has 15 residues. This CDR3 is CASSLGTGSDQPQHF. In DNA, the CDR3 is TGCGCCAGCAGCTTGGGGACAGGGTCGGATCAGCCCCAGCATTTT.

This rearrangement joins TRBV29-1 to TRBJ2-2, with TRBD2 matching over 9 bases. V lost 6 bases to trimming and J lost 5 bases; unmatched junction nucleotides: 10. Germline V gene sequence: CDR1 SQVTM, CDR2 ANQGSEA. The length of the CDR3 is 15 residues. CDR3 amino acids: CSVQLAGYRTGELFF. The CDR3 DNA reads as TGCAGCGTGCAACTAGCGGGCTATAGGACCGGGGAGCTGTTTTTT.

The gene calls are TRBV29-1 and TRBJ2-2; D call uncertain. V lost 7 bases and J 8 bases, leaving 8 bases between the germline ends. Germline V gene lookup returns CDR1 SQVTM and CDR2 ANQGSEA. The CDR3 runs to 10 residues. CDR3 protein: CSAEAGELFF. DNA of the CDR3: TGCAGCGCAGAGGCGGGGGAGCTGTTTTTT.

V gene TRBV2 combines with J gene TRBJ2-6, with a tentative D call TRBD1 (6 bases). Germline V CDR1 and CDR2: SNHLY, FYNNEI. The CDR3 covers 15 residues. Trimming took 6 bases from V and 0 from J, leaving 9 bases between them. The CDR3 bases are TGTGCCAGCAGGGTCAGGGGCTCTGGGGCCAACGTCCTGACTTTC. Translated, it gives CASRVRGSGANVLTF. The variable domain in full, completed from reference TRBV2 and TRBJ2-6, reads EPEVTQTPSHQVTQMGQEVILRCVPISNHLYFYWYRQILGQKVEFLVSFYNNEISEKSEIFDDQFSVERPDGSNFTLKIRSTKLEDSAMYFCASRVRGSGANVLTFGAGSRLTVL.

The J gene is TRBJ2-5, the V gene TRBV29-1; 7 bases line up with TRBD2. The CDR3 runs 15 residues. V dropped 3 bases and J dropped 7; count of bases not matched to a gene: 14. The germline gives CDR1 SQVTM, CDR2 ANQGSEA. CDR3 amino acids: CSVDGGAGARGTQYF. CDR3 DNA sequence: TGCAGCGTTGATGGGGGTGCGGGAGCCAGAGGGACCCAGTACTTC.

In this sample, this clone turned up a few times. The chain combines TRBV6-1 with TRBJ1-2; the match to TRBD1 covers 7 bases. This CDR3 is built from 13 residues. J was trimmed by 8 bases and V by 6 bases; bases with no gene match: 9. Germline V lookup: CDR1 MNHNS, CDR2 SASEGT. CDR3 nucleotides: TGTGCCAGCAGCCGGACAGGTGGGAGCGGCTACACCTTC. This translates into CASSRTGGSGYTF.

The V gene is TRBV11-1, the J gene TRBJ2-1; 14 bases agree with TRBD2. CDR3 length: 16 amino acids. Trimming took 4 bases from V and 7 from J; bases not matched to a gene: 6. The germline CDR1 and CDR2 sequences are SGHAT and FQDESV (reference sequence). The CDR3: CASSSIRLAGGNEQFF. The DNA of the CDR3 is TGTGCCAGCAGCTCAATCCGACTAGCGGGAGGGAATGAGCAGTTCTTC. Full variable domain (rest looked up from reference TRBV11-1 and TRBJ2-1): EAEVAQSPRYKITEKSQAVAFWCDPISGHATLYWYRQILGQGPELLVQFQDESVVDDSQLPKDRFSAERLKGVDSTLKIQPAELGDSAMYLCASSSIRLAGGNEQFFGPGTRLTVL.

This chain links TRBV4-2 with TRBJ2-2; 10 bases agree with TRBD2. Germline V gene lookup returns CDR1 LGHNA and CDR2 YNFKEQ. V gave up 1 base and J gave up 3 bases; unmatched junction bases: 11. This CDR3 comprises 19 residues. CDR3 protein: CASSQAVASGRFYTGELFF. The CDR3 nucleotides read TGTGCCAGCAGCCAAGCGGTGGCTAGCGGGAGATTCTACACCGGGGAGCTGTTTTTT.

This clone was observed a handful of times. This sequence joins TRBV14 and TRBJ2-3; 10 positions match TRBD2. The CDR3 loop spans 14 amino acids. Germline trimming cut 4 bases from V and 9 bases from J; bases unmatched to any gene: 7. Germline assignment: CDR1 SGHDN and CDR2 FVKESK. CDR3 bases: TGTGCCAGCAGCCGATCGACTAGCGGGCGAACGCAGTATTTT. This encodes CASSRSTSGRTQYF.

A few counts support this clone. V usage is TRBV9 and J usage is TRBJ2-5; D unresolved. Trimming shortened V by 2 bases and J by 0 bases, and 11 bases separated the two germline ends. The CDR3 contains 15 residues. CDR1 SGDLS and CDR2 YYNGEE come from the germline V gene. CDR3 amino acids: CASSVRLSYQETQYF. Written as DNA, the CDR3 is TGTGCCAGCAGCGTGAGACTCTCGTACCAAGAGACCCAGTACTTC.

The chain joins TRBV7-9 to TRBJ1-2; the D is unclear. This CDR3 has 12 amino acids. Trimming pared 2 bases from V and 4 bases from J, leaving 5 bases between. Germline CDR1 is SEHNR and CDR2 is FQNEAQ (reference sequence). In DNA form, the CDR3 reads TGTGCCAGCAGCTTAATAAGCTATGGCTACACCTTC. It translates to CASSLISYGYTF.